This T cell receptor beta chain was obtained from a study of human T cells and chemical hapten exposure. In the study overall: TCR yield per sample varied, mainly due to pooled library volumes.

One entry per CDR3 protein results from TCRdb running MiXCR on the RACE reads. Of approximately 80,000 distinct CDR3 sequences in the sample, 9.5% to 12% were seen once. The CDR3 contains 17 residues. Trimming pared 4 bases from V and 7 bases from J, leaving 24 bases between. Looked up from germline, CDR1 is SEHNR and CDR2 is FQNEAQ (reference sequence). Study-level findings and limits: There was no change with DPC sensitization in TCRs above 1 in 1000 frequency. Since the donors had alopecia, their immune response may not be the same as that of healthy people.

The time point: patch test 1, 2 weeks after DPC sensitization. Treatment indicated: therapeutic diphenylcyclopropenone sensitization with weekly scalp DPC. This clonotype occurred many times. The target antigen is unknown. The clonotype was recovered from a woman aged 45-59 years with alopecia areata. Some clones in this sample may be carry-over from other donors' samples. The chain combines TRBV7-9 with TRBJ2-3; the D is unclear. This specimen consisted of whole blood, obtained in connection with sensitization to the hapten diphenylcyclopropenone (DPC). The CDR3 DNA reads as TGTGCCAGCAGCTGGCCCCGGGCCGACGGAGATTTGAATACGCAGTATTTT. Its translation: CASSWPRADGDLNTQYF. Drawing the rest from reference TRBV7-9 and TRBJ2-3, the complete variable domain is DTGVSQNPRHKITKRGQNVTFRCDPISEHNRLYWYRQTLGQGPEFLTYFQNEAQLEKSRLLSDRFSAERPKGSFSTLEIQRTEQGDSAMYLCASSWPRADGDLNTQYFGPGTRLTVL.